A single sample gave rise to the 4 T cell receptor beta chains below, sequenced in a study of blood T cell repertoires in COVID-19. This table comes from immunoSEQ multiplex PCR, and its TCRdb copy is limited to in-frame clones, with some not included. Of some 54,000 clones listed, 75% to 95% are singletons. What was sequenced was peripheral blood. Receptors originate from a man aged 60 to 69 with acute or convalescent COVID-19.

This CDR3 is CASSYYGSARGNQPQHF. The CDR3, as DNA: TGCGCCAGCAGCTACTACGGAAGTGCCCGGGGCAATCAGCCCCAGCATTTT. The chain has TRBV4-1 and TRBJ1-5, with unresolved D. V was shortened by 5 bases and J by 2 bases, with 19 bases between the two germline ends. This CDR3 comprises 17 residues. Germline loops: CDR1 MGHRA, CDR2 YSYEKL.

V is TRBV28 and J is TRBJ2-1; tentatively, D is TRBD2 (5 bases). Germline lookup yields CDR1 MDHEN and CDR2 SYDVKM. V was trimmed by 5 bases and J by 9 bases, leaving 23 bases between them. CDR3 length: 16 residues. In DNA, the CDR3 is TGTGCCAGCAGTCCCAGCGGTAGCGCCTACGGCAGTGAGCAGTTCTTC. Translated, it gives CASSPSGSAYGSEQFF.

The V and J genes are TRBV27 and TRBJ2-5, with 7 nucleotides matching TRBD1. The CDR3 is 18 residues long. The germline CDR1 and CDR2 sequences are MNHEY and SMNVEV (reference sequence). Trimming at V came to 2 bases and at J to 1 base, leaving 13 bases not matched to a gene. The CDR3 DNA follows: TGTGCCAGCAGTTTACGGTTCGGGACAGCTATCCCCCAAGAGACCCAGTACTTC. Its translation: CASSLRFGTAIPQETQYF.

This chain uses TRBV19 with TRBJ1-1, with TRBD1 matching over 9 bases. The CDR3 is 15 amino acids. The V gene end was trimmed by 1 base and the J gene end by 8 bases; junction bases not matched to a gene: 8. The germline V gene encodes CDR1 LNHDA and CDR2 SQIVND (reference sequence). CDR3 DNA sequence: TGTGCCAGTAGTATAGCACAGGGGGCAGGTGGCGAAGCTTTCTTT. This translates into CASSIAQGAGGEAFF.